This T cell receptor beta chain comes out of a study of post-analysis software for immune sequencing data. Study overall: Some patients lacked subtype; others had relapsing-remitting, secondary progressive or progressive-relapsing disease. Findings and caveats of the study: F measure showed strong co-clustering of same-batch samples. Versus controls, multiple sclerosis patients showed significantly lower diversity (normalized Chao1). Among four or five TRBV segments more frequent in patients than controls were TRBV5-6, TRBV5-1 and TRBV20-1.

After removal of 4 bases from V and 8 bases from J, the junction contained 12 bases not matched to a gene. Germline loops: CDR1 SGHRS, CDR2 YFSETQ. The CDR3 contains 16 residues. As to this clonotype: Its antigen is as yet unknown.

The TCR beta cDNA libraries carried unique molecular identifiers. Roughly 500,000 cDNA molecules were obtained per 1 to 10 million input T cells. TCRdb itself ran the PCR reads through MiXCR, one entry per CDR3 protein. The sample has around 400,000 distinct CDR3 sequences; over 30% are singletons. The sequence was obtained from a girl aged 2-10 years with multiple sclerosis. Source material: blood. The gene calls are TRBV5-1 and TRBJ2-3, with 11 bases matching TRBD2. This chain's CDR3 is CASSDLGLAGGGTQYF. The CDR3 DNA follows: TGCGCCAGCAGCGACCTCGGACTAGCGGGTGGGGGTACGCAGTATTTT.